The 12 T cell receptor beta chains below come from one sample, sequenced in a study of T cells in Graves' hyperthyroidism and ophthalmopathy. It was RNA transcripts that yielded the amplified TCR beta CDR3 regions. The primer set for the first-round RT-PCR of the TCR CDR3 was HTBI. TCRdb processed the multiplex PCR reads anew with MiXCR; each CDR3 protein has one entry. The table includes more than 550,000 distinct CDR3 sequences, approximately 18% detected once. The material sequenced was blood. These receptors all stem from a woman in her 50s with Graves' hyperthyroidism that later progressed to Graves' ophthalmopathy.

The rearrangement links TRBV12-3 or TRBV12-4 to TRBJ2-1; D might be TRBD2 (5 bases). The CDR3 consists of 14 residues. With 10 bases removed from V and 9 bases from J, the gap between germline ends came to 22 bases. The CDR3: CAIPDRAGPGEQFF. The DNA of the CDR3 is TGTGCCATCCCCGATCGGGCGGGCCCCGGTGAGCAGTTCTTC.

This chain joins TRBV19 and TRBJ1-1, with D possibly being TRBD1 (5 bases). Germline CDR1 is LNHDA and CDR2 is SQIVND (reference sequence). The CDR3 is made up of 16 amino acids. Deletions cut 4 bases from V and 0 bases from J, with 15 bases between. Here the CDR3 DNA reads TGTGCCAGTAGTACGGGGGATCGTGTCATGAACACTGAAGCTTTCTTT. Translated: CASSTGDRVMNTEAFF.

There are a few counts of this clonotype. The genes are TRBV4-1 and TRBJ1-5; D gene uncertain. The V end lost 2 bases, the J end lost 6 bases, and 20 bases lay between the germline ends. This CDR3 spans 17 amino acids. Per germline, CDR1 MGHRA and CDR2 YSYEKL. This chain's CDR3 is CASSQREDSGGGQPQHF. The CDR3 bases are TGCGCCAGCAGCCAACGAGAGGATTCGGGCGGAGGTCAGCCCCAGCATTTT.

V usage is TRBV27 and J usage is TRBJ1-1, with no clear D. Trimming stripped 6 bases from V and 2 bases from J, with 10 bases between. The length of the CDR3 is 13 residues. CDR1 and CDR2 (germline): MNHEY, SMNVEV (reference sequence). The CDR3: CASSWRLNTEAFF. The CDR3 nucleotides read TGTGCCAGCAGCTGGAGACTAAACACTGAAGCTTTCTTT.

This clonotype came up a few times. The chain links TRBV7-6 to TRBJ1-4, with a possible D match to TRBD1 (5 bases). The ends were cut back, 2 bases at V and 5 bases at J, with 9 bases in the middle. This CDR3 spans 14 amino acids. In germline, CDR1 is SGHVS, CDR2 FNYEAQ. CDR3 region: CASSLSGHNEKLFF. CDR3 in DNA: TGTGCCAGCAGCTTATCAGGGCACAATGAAAAACTGTTTTTT.

This clonotype appeared many times. V gene TRBV30 combines with J gene TRBJ1-5; possibly TRBD1 for D (6 bases). Germline V gene sequence: CDR1 GTSNPN, CDR2 SVGIG (reference sequence). CDR3 length equals 13 residues. V was trimmed by 4 bases and J by 2 bases, leaving 9 bases between them. This CDR3 is CAWTGEGNQPQHF. The CDR3 DNA reads TGTGCCTGGACAGGGGAGGGCAATCAGCCCCAGCATTTT.

This clonotype was seen ten or more times. This chain links TRBV15 with TRBJ2-7; a weak D match, TRBD1 (6 bases). The germline V and J ends were trimmed by 1 base and 6 bases, with 22 bases remaining between them. Germline V gives CDR1 LNHNV, CDR2 YYDKDF (reference sequence). The CDR3 is 17 amino acids. CDR3 nucleotide sequence: TGTGCCACCAGCAGAGGAGGATTGGGGACAAGTTCCAGCGAGCAGTACTTC. It encodes CATSRGGLGTSSSEQYF.

This chain connects TRBV6-9 to TRBJ2-7; 12 bases line up with TRBD2. Germline assignment: CDR1 MNHGY and CDR2 SVAAGI. Trimming removed 8 bases from V and 3 bases from J; junction bases left unmatched: 5. The CDR3 has 14 amino acids. Here the CDR3 DNA reads TGTGCCAGCGCAGGACTAGCGGGGAACTACGAGCAGTACTTC. It encodes CASAGLAGNYEQYF.

This clonotype was observed a handful of times. The chain has TRBV7-9 and TRBJ2-5, with D possibly TRBD2 on 5 matching bases. V gave up 6 bases and J gave up 7 bases, with 18 bases separating them. The CDR3 is 14 residues long. Looked up from germline, CDR1 is SEHNR and CDR2 is FQNEAQ (reference sequence). CDR3 region: CASSSPAAGGTQYF. In nucleotides, the CDR3 is TGTGCCAGCAGTTCGCCGGCCGCGGGTGGGACCCAGTACTTC. Using reference TRBV7-9 and TRBJ2-5 for the parts outside the CDR3, the full variable domain is DTGVSQNPRHKITKRGQNVTFRCDPISEHNRLYWYRQTLGQGPEFLTYFQNEAQLEKSRLLSDRFSAERPKGSFSTLEIQRTEQGDSAMYLCASSSPAAGGTQYFGPGTRLLVL.

This clonotype occurred many times. J is TRBJ2-1 and V is TRBV20-1, with D perhaps matching TRBD2 (7 bases). The germline gives CDR1 DFQATT, CDR2 SNEGSKA (reference sequence). CDR3 length: 15 amino acids. Trimming left V 0 bases short and J 4 bases short, with 13 bases between. CDR3 residues: CSARDVGGRYNEQFF. CDR3 DNA: TGCAGTGCTAGAGATGTCGGGGGGCGTTACAATGAGCAGTTCTTC.

There are a few counts of this clonotype. The chain is built from TRBV4-1 and TRBJ2-7; possible D gene TRBD2, 5 bases. The CDR3 is made up of 14 amino acids. Trimming stripped 5 bases from V and 3 bases from J, with 14 bases between. Per germline, CDR1 MGHRA and CDR2 YSYEKL. Written as DNA, the CDR3 is TGCGCCAGCAGCAGACCCGGGAACCTCTACGAGCAGTACTTC. Amino acids: CASSRPGNLYEQYF.

About this clonotype: A much larger clonotype is one base distant, so this may be a read error. The chain couples TRBV5-1 to TRBJ1-1; D unresolved. This CDR3 has 14 amino acids. Germline CDR1 and CDR2: SGHRS and YFSETQ. V lost 1 base, J lost 5 bases, and 12 bases lay in between. Here the CDR3 DNA reads TGCGCCAGCAGCTTGTTGGCGGGGAAGACTGAAGCTTTCTTT. It codes for CASSLLAGKTEAFF. Full variable domain (remainder filled in from reference TRBV5-1 and TRBJ1-1): KAGVTQTPRYLIKTRGQQVTLSCSPISGHRSVSWYQQTPGQGLQFLFEYFSETQRNKGNFPGRFSGRQFSNSRSEMNVSTLELGDSALYLCASSLLAGKTEAFFGQGTRLTVV.